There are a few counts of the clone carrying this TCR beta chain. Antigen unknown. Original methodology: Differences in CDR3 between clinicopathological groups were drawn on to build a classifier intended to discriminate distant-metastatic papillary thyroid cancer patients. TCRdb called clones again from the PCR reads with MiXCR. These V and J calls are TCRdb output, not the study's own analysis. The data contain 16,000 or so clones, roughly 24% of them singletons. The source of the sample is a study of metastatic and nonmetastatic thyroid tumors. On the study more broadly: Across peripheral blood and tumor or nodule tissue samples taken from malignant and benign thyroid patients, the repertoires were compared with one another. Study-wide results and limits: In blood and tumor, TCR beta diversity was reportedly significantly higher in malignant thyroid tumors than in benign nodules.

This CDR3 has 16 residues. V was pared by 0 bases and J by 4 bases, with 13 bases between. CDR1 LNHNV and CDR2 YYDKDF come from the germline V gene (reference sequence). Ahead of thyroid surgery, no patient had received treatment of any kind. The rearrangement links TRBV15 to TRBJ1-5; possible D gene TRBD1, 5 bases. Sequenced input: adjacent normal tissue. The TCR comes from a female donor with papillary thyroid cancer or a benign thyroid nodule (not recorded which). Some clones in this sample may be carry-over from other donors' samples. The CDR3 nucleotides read TGTGCCACCAGCAGAGAGCAGGGAGGGAGAAATCAGCCCCAGCATTTT. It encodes CATSREQGGRNQPQHF.